Listed here are 15 T cell receptor beta chains from one sample, sequenced in a study of blood T cells in healthy people across ages. PCR was performed a second time for about 7 to 11 cycles using a sample-barcoded 5' primer and a J-beta primer mix. TCRdb processed the 5' RACE reads anew with MiXCR; each CDR3 protein has one entry. The data show 700,000 to 800,000 distinct CDR3 sequences, around 46% seen once. Sequenced: blood. The receptors shown here come from an older woman in good health.

This clonotype occurred a few times. The rearrangement uses TRBV20-1 and TRBJ2-7; the match to TRBD2 covers 12 bases. This CDR3 contains 16 residues. Germline CDR1 reads DFQATT; CDR2 reads SNEGSKA (reference sequence). V shed 5 bases and J 2 bases; nucleotides not matched to a gene: 10. DNA for the CDR3: TGCAGTGCTTTCAGACCGACTAGCGGGAGAACCTACGAGCAGTACTTC. Protein product: CSAFRPTSGRTYEQYF.

This clonotype was counted between two and nine times. DNA for the CDR3: TGTGCCAGCAGCCAAGAGGGTCGGGGGGGCACAGATACGCAGTATTTT. Encoded protein: CASSQEGRGGTDTQYF. V gene TRBV4-2 combines with J gene TRBJ2-3, with 7 bases identical to TRBD2. The CDR3 loop spans 16 amino acids. Germline CDR1 is LGHNA and CDR2 is YNFKEQ. After removal of 0 bases from V and 1 base from J, the junction contained 4 bases not matched to a gene.

The chain uses TRBV5-1 and TRBJ2-2; 7 bases are shared with TRBD1. CDR3 size: 13 residues. V lost 4 bases and J lost 9; bases outside the gene matches: 6. CDR1 and CDR2 (germline): SGHRS, YFSETQ. CDR3: CASSLGQARELFF. Here the CDR3 DNA reads TGCGCCAGCAGCCTAGGACAGGCTCGGGAGCTGTTTTTT.

V is TRBV7-9 and J is TRBJ2-3; perhaps TRBD2 as D (6 bases). With 5 bases removed from V and 2 bases from J, the gap between germline ends came to 17 bases. The CDR3 length is 16 residues. Germline CDR1 is SEHNR and CDR2 is FQNEAQ (reference sequence). This CDR3 reads CASSHGTGVYTDTQYF. The CDR3 DNA is TGTGCCAGCAGCCACGGGACTGGCGTCTACACAGATACGCAGTATTTT. The whole variable domain, filled in from reference TRBV7-9 and TRBJ2-3, reads DTGVSQNPRHKITKRGQNVTFRCDPISEHNRLYWYRQTLGQGPEFLTYFQNEAQLEKSRLLSDRFSAERPKGSFSTLEIQRTEQGDSAMYLCASSHGTGVYTDTQYFGPGTRLTVL.

The sample holds a few counts of this clonotype. The rearrangement joins TRBV5-1 to TRBJ2-3; 11 bases match TRBD2. The CDR3 has 16 residues. Unmatched junction bases numbered 5, after V lost 4 bases and J lost 1 base. Germline loops: CDR1 SGHRS, CDR2 YFSETQ. The CDR3 reads CASSPLAGGGTDTQYF. In nucleotides, the CDR3 is TGCGCCAGCAGCCCGCTAGCGGGGGGCGGCACAGATACGCAGTATTTT.

The DNA of the CDR3 is TGTGCCAGCAGTTTCGAGGGAAGAGCTTTCTTT. Translating gives CASSFEGRAFF. The chain recombines TRBV12-3 or TRBV12-4 with TRBJ1-1; no reliable D call. CDR3 length: 11 amino acids. V was cut by 3 bases and J by 10 bases, with 9 bases left in between.

This chain uses TRBV11-2 with TRBJ2-1; TRBD2 aligns across 12 bases. The J call could be wrong; TRBJ2-7 is a better fit for the DNA end. The CDR3 totals 16 residues. Germline assignment: CDR1 SGHAT and CDR2 FQNNGV. The CDR3 nucleotides are TGTGCCAGCAGCCCGACTAGCGGGGGCCATTTCTACGAGCAGTACTTC. Its protein product is CASSPTSGGHFYEQYF.

The genes are TRBV9 and TRBJ1-2; D unclear. Germline CDR1 reads SGDLS; CDR2 reads YYNGEE. V shed 2 bases and J shed 2 bases, with 7 bases lying between them. The CDR3 sequence is 13 residues long. CDR3 residues: CASSVDQNYGYTF. Here the CDR3 DNA reads TGTGCCAGCAGCGTGGACCAAAACTATGGCTACACCTTC.

This clonotype was found a few times. V and J are TRBV24-1 and TRBJ2-5, with D possibly being TRBD1 or TRBD2 (5 bases each). There are 14 residues in the CDR3. Germline V gene data show CDR1 as KGHDR and CDR2 as SFDVKD. V was pared by 2 bases and J by 1 base, with 7 bases between. Here the CDR3 reads CATSDWGSQETQYF. CDR3 DNA sequence: TGTGCCACCAGTGATTGGGGGAGCCAAGAGACCCAGTACTTC.

The rearrangement joins TRBV7-9 to TRBJ1-2; 9 bases map to TRBD1. In germline, CDR1 is SEHNR, CDR2 FQNEAQ (reference sequence). This CDR3 has 13 residues. The V gene end was trimmed by 5 bases and the J gene end by 8 bases; junction bases not matched to a gene: 6. In DNA form, the CDR3 reads TGTGCCAGCAGCGGGGGACAGGGAGGAGGCTACACCTTC. Translated: CASSGGQGGGYTF.

The genes are TRBV6-2 or TRBV6-3 and TRBJ2-1, with D possibly TRBD2 on 5 matching bases. CDR1 and CDR2 (germline): MNHEY, SVGEGT. V dropped 2 bases and J dropped 3 bases, with 20 bases sitting between them. The CDR3 length is 18 residues. The CDR3 nucleotides are TGTGCCAGCAGTTACGCAATAGGGTTCGGGGATGGCTACAATGAGCAGTTCTTC. Amino acid sequence: CASSYAIGFGDGYNEQFF.

J is TRBJ2-1 and V is TRBV7-2; D is perhaps TRBD2 (6 bases). Germline V gene data show CDR1 as SGHTA and CDR2 as FQGNSA. With 4 bases removed from V and 4 bases from J, the gap between germline ends came to 11 bases. The CDR3 runs to 14 residues. DNA for the CDR3: TGTGCCAGCAGCTCAGCGGGCCCTTACAATGAGCAGTTCTTC. It specifies CASSSAGPYNEQFF.

This clonotype was recorded a few times. This rearrangement joins TRBV29-1 to TRBJ2-1; 9 bases fit TRBD2. Germline-derived CDR1 and CDR2 are SQVTM and ANQGSEA. The CDR3 is made up of 14 amino acids. With 6 bases clipped from V and 5 bases from J, the junction kept 8 bases outside the gene matches. DNA of the CDR3: TGCAGCGTCCTTAGCGGGAGAGCTAACAATGAGCAGTTCTTC. This codes for CSVLSGRANNEQFF.

This rearrangement joins TRBV9 to TRBJ2-2; possibly TRBD2 for D (5 bases). Germline CDR1 is SGDLS and CDR2 is YYNGEE. The length of the CDR3 is 17 residues. Trimming cost V 0 bases and J 0 bases, with 12 bases left between them. The CDR3 sequence is CASSVDIGGPNTGELFF. CDR3 in DNA: TGTGCCAGCAGCGTAGATATAGGAGGCCCGAACACCGGGGAGCTGTTTTTT.

Many counts were recorded for this clonotype. The chain has TRBV6-2 or TRBV6-3 and TRBJ1-2, with no clear D. Germline CDR1 reads MNHEY; CDR2 reads SVGEGT. The CDR3 is made up of 14 amino acids. Trimming took 6 bases from V and 2 from J, leaving 13 bases between them. The CDR3: CASSDGLGNYGYTF. The CDR3 DNA reads TGTGCCAGCAGCGACGGGTTGGGGAACTATGGCTACACCTTC.